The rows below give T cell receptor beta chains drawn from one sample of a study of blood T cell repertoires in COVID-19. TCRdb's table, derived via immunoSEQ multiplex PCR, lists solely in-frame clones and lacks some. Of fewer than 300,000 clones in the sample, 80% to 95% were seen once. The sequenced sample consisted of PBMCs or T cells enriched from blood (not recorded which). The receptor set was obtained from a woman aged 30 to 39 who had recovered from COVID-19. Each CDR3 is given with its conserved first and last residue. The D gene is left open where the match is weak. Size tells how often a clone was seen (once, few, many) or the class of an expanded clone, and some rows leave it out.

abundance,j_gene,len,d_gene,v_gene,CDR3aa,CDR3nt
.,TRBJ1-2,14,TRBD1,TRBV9,CASSKDRGQDGYTF,TGTGCCAGCAGCAAAGACAGGGGGCAGGATGGCTACACCTTC
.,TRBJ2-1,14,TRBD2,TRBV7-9,CASSRLAGVGEQFF,TGTGCCAGCAGCCGACTAGCGGGAGTGGGTGAGCAGTTCTTC
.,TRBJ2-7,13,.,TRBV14,CASSQLIGYEQYF,TGTGCCAGCAGCCAATTGATCGGGTACGAGCAGTACTTC
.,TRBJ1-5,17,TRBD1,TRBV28,CASIPDRGRFGNQPQHF,TGTGCCAGCATTCCGGACAGGGGGCGATTTGGCAATCAGCCCCAGCATTTT
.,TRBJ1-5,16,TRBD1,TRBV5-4,CASSLGDRGNNQPQHF,TGTGCCAGCAGCTTAGGTGACAGGGGTAACAATCAGCCCCAGCATTTT
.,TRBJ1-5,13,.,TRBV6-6,CASSYLLEQPQHF,TGTGCCAGCAGTTACCTTTTAGAGCAGCCCCAGCATTTT
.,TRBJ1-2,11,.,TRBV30,CAWSQSYGYTF,TGTGCCTGGAGCCAGTCCTATGGCTACACCTTC
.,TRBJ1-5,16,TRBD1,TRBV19,CASREEGTGGNQPQHF,TGTGCCAGTAGAGAGGAGGGGACAGGGGGTAATCAGCCCCAGCATTTT
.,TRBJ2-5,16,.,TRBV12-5,CASGLALGGGQETQYF,TGTGCTAGTGGTTTGGCCTTAGGTGGAGGCCAAGAGACCCAGTACTTC
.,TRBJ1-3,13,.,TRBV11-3,CASSLVPGGTIYF,TGTGCCAGCAGCTTAGTCCCCGGAGGCACCATATATTTT
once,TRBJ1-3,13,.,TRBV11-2,CASSPRAGNTIYF,TGTGCCAGCAGCCCTCGGGCTGGAAACACCATATATTTT
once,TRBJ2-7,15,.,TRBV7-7,CASSLGPGISYEQYF,TGTGCTAGCAGCTTGGGGCCTGGAATATCCTACGAGCAGTACTTC
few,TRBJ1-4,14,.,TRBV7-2,CASSYRQYNEKLFF,TGTGCCAGCAGCTATCGACAGTATAATGAAAAACTGTTTTTT
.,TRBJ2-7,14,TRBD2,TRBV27,CASSPGLAGVEQYF,TGTGCCAGCAGTCCCGGACTAGCGGGAGTTGAGCAGTACTTC
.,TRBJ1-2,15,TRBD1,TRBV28,CASSSQGDTDYGYTF,TGTGCCAGCAGTTCGCAGGGGGACACTGACTATGGCTACACCTTC
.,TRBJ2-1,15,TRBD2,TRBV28,CASGVGEISGNRQFF,TGTGCCAGCGGAGTGGGAGAGATTAGCGGGAACCGGCAGTTCTTC
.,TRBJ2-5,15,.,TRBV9,CASSVGQGGQETQYF,TGTGCCAGCAGCGTAGGGCAGGGAGGCCAAGAGACCCAGTACTTC
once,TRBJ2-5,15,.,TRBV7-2,CASSSSPGDRETQYF,TGTGCCAGCAGCTCCTCCCCGGGGGATCGGGAGACCCAGTACTTC
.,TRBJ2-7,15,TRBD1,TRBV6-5,CASSLTGGHPYEQYF,TGTGCCAGCAGCTTGACAGGGGGGCATCCCTACGAGCAGTACTTC
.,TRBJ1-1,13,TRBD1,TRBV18,CASSPTGSTEAFF,TGTGCCAGCTCACCGACAGGGAGCACTGAAGCTTTCTTT
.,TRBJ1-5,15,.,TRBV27,CASSSATGGWLPQHF,TGTGCCAGCAGTTCCGCGACAGGCGGATGGCTGCCCCAGCATTTT
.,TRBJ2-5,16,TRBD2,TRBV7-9,CASSPGLAGGWETQYF,TGTGCCAGCAGCCCCGGACTAGCGGGAGGGTGGGAGACCCAGTACTTC
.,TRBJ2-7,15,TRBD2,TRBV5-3,CARSPRGSGSHEQYF,TGTGCCAGAAGCCCCCGCGGTAGCGGGAGTCACGAGCAGTACTTC
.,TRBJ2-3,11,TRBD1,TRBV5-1,CASRTTGTQYF,TGCGCCAGCAGAACGACAGGGACGCAGTATTTT
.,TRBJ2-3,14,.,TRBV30,CAWRERAQGTTQYF,TGTGCCTGGAGAGAGAGGGCCCAGGGGACTACGCAGTATTTT
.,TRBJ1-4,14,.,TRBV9,CASSAGQGDEKLFF,TGTGCCAGCAGCGCAGGACAAGGGGATGAAAAACTGTTTTTT
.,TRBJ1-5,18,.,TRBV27,CASRRITGTSASNQPQHF,TGTGCCAGCAGACGTATAACCGGGACATCCGCTAGCAATCAGCCCCAGCATTTT
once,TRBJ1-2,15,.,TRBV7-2,CASSLNLGAPYGYTF,TGTGCCAGCAGCTTAAACCTTGGGGCACCATATGGCTACACCTTC
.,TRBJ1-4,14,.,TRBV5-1,CASSRGQENEKLFF,TGCGCCAGCAGCAGGGGTCAGGAGAATGAAAAACTGTTTTTT
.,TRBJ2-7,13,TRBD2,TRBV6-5,CASRSSGSYEQYF,TGTGCCAGCAGGTCTAGCGGATCCTACGAGCAGTACTTC
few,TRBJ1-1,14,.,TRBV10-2,CASSTRGSNTEAFF,TGCGCCAGCAGTACTAGGGGGTCGAACACTGAAGCTTTCTTT
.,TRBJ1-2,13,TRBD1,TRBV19,CASSQGASYGYTF,TGTGCCAGTAGTCAGGGGGCGAGCTATGGCTACACCTTC
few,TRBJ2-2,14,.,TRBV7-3,CASSSGLATGELFF,TGTGCCAGCAGCTCGGGACTCGCAACGGGGGAGCTGTTTTTT
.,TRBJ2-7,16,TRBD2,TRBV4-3,CASSQELAGVSYEQYF,TGCGCCAGCAGCCAAGAACTAGCGGGAGTCTCCTACGAGCAGTACTTC
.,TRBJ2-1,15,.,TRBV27,CASTTGVFSYNEQFF,TGTGCCAGCACCACCGGGGTATTCTCCTACAATGAGCAGTTCTTC
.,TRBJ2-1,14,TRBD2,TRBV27,CASSLAGGHNEQFF,TGTGCCAGCTCCTTAGCGGGAGGCCACAATGAGCAGTTCTTC
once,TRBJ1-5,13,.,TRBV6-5,CASTPGSNQPQHF,TGTGCCAGCACCCCAGGGAGCAATCAGCCCCAGCATTTT
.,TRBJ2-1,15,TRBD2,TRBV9,CASSAGTSGYNEQFF,TGTGCCAGCAGCGCCGGGACTAGCGGTTACAATGAGCAGTTCTTC
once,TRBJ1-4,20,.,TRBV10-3,CAISESILRDTQGYNEKLFF,TGTGCCATCAGTGAGTCGATCCTCCGAGACACCCAGGGATATAATGAAAAACTGTTTTTT
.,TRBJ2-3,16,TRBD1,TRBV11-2,CASSIQDRVSTDTQYF,TGTGCCAGCAGCATTCAAGACAGGGTGAGCACAGATACGCAGTATTTT
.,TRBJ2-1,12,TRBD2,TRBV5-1,CASSFSGRETFF,TGCGCCAGCAGCTTCAGCGGGAGGGAGACTTTCTTC
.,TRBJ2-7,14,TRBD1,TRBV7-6,CASSLETGPHEQYF,TGTGCCAGCAGCTTGGAGACAGGGCCTCACGAGCAGTACTTC
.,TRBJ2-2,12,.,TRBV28,CASSLNTGELFF,TGTGCCAGCAGTCTGAACACCGGGGAGCTGTTTTTT
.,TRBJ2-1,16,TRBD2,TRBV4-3,CASSPYGTSDYNEQFF,TGCGCCAGCAGCCCCTACGGGACTAGCGACTACAATGAGCAGTTCTTC
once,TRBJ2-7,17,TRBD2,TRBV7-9,CASSEGLVGASSYEQYF,TGTGCCAGCAGCGAGGGACTAGTCGGCGCGAGTTCCTACGAGCAGTACTTC
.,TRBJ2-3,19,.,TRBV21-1,CASSKDRTSGRAPTDTQYF,TGTGCCAGCAGCAAAGATAGGACTAGCGGGAGGGCCCCCACAGATACGCAGTATTTT
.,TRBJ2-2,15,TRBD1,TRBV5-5,CASSSRGIFSGELFF,TGTGCCAGCAGCTCCAGGGGGATTTTTTCCGGGGAGCTGTTTTTT
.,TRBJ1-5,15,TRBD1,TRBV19,CASSYSTGFEQPQHF,TGTGCCAGTAGTTATTCGACAGGGTTCGAACAGCCCCAGCATTTT
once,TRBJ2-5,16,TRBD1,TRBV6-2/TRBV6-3,CASSTLPRTGLETQYF,TGTGCCAGCAGTACACTACCGCGGACAGGGTTAGAGACCCAGTACTTC
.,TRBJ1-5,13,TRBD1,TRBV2,CASRDRANQPQHF,TGTGCCAGCAGGGACAGGGCGAATCAGCCCCAGCATTTT